What follows describes a single TCR beta chain. V trimming: 0 bases; J trimming: 0 bases; junction bases outside the gene matches: 10. The germline gives CDR1 LGHDT, CDR2 YNNKEL (reference sequence). This CDR3 region has 19 residues. The data were obtained in a study of blood T cell repertoires in COVID-19. Adults between roughly 18 and 89 years of age took part from approximately 24 US areas. Cohort allocation depended upon clinical history that participants reported. In the source study's methods: For nucleated cells, counts were estimated from reference gene primer amplification. Sequencing used immunoSEQ multiplex PCR; TCRdb keeps in-frame clones, though not all of them. V and J calls and clone size are those listed in that table; D and trimming were worked out from the DNA. Of 250,000 to 400,000 clones detected, roughly 85% appear once; the ten largest clones hold 1.5% to 2%.

The TCR originated in a woman in her thirties who had been exposed to COVID-19. V gene TRBV3-1 (or the pseudogene TRBV3-2) combines with J gene TRBJ1-4, with 7 bases fitting TRBD1. The material sequenced was PBMCs or T cells enriched from blood (not recorded which). The CDR3 DNA sequence: TGTGCCAGCAGCCAAGATTCGGGACAGATAAGGACAACTAATGAAAAACTGTTTTTT. Translation: CASSQDSGQIRTTNEKLFF.